This is a list of T cell receptor beta chains from one sample in a study of blood T cell repertoires in COVID-19. Repertoires were generated with immunoSEQ multiplex PCR, while TCRdb's copy carries only in-frame clones and drops some. The repertoire holds about 58,000 clones, roughly nine tenths seen once, with roughly 8.3% in the top ten. Input material: peripheral blood. The receptors were sampled from a woman in her 70s with active COVID-19. The CDR3 runs from the conserved cysteine through the conserved F or W. The D gene is left open where the match is weak. Clone sizes are given selectively: once, few, many, or a class where the clone is expanded.

size: .
J: TRBJ1-2
V: TRBV4-2
D: .
DNA: TGTGCCAGCAGCCAGAATGAAGGAACAGGGTCTAACTATGGCTACACCTTC
CDR3: CASSQNEGTGSNYGYTF

size: .
J: TRBJ2-7
V: TRBV11-2
D: TRBD2
DNA: TGTGCCAGCAGCTTAGGGCCTAGCGGGAACTACGAGCAGTACTTC
CDR3: CASSLGPSGNYEQYF

size: .
J: TRBJ2-7
V: TRBV5-6
D: .
DNA: TGTGCCAGCAGCCCCGGGACTGGAACCTACGAGCAGTACTTC
CDR3: CASSPGTGTYEQYF

size: .
J: TRBJ1-1
V: TRBV24-1
D: .
DNA: TGTGCCACCAGTGATGGGGGGGTTGCGGCTTTCTTT
CDR3: CATSDGGVAAFF

size: .
J: TRBJ1-3
V: TRBV30
D: TRBD1
DNA: TGTGCCTGGAGCCCTATGAGGGGACAGCGTAACTCTGGAAACACCATATATTTT
CDR3: CAWSPMRGQRNSGNTIYF

size: .
J: TRBJ2-7
V: TRBV9
D: TRBD1
DNA: TGTGCCAGCAGCTTCCGGGACAGCACTACCTACGAGCAGTACTTC
CDR3: CASSFRDSTTYEQYF

size: .
J: TRBJ2-5
V: TRBV5-1
D: .
DNA: TGCGCCAGCAGCTTCGGCAGGCCCCAAGAGACCCAGTACTTC
CDR3: CASSFGRPQETQYF

size: .
J: TRBJ2-7
V: TRBV18
D: TRBD2
DNA: TGTGCCAGCTCACCACGGGGCATTGGGAGGCTAGCGGGGGACTACGAGCAGTACTTC
CDR3: CASSPRGIGRLAGDYEQYF

size: .
J: TRBJ2-6
V: TRBV15
D: .
DNA: TGTGCCACCAGCAGGGAAGGGGGCTCTGGGGCCAACGTCCTGACTTTC
CDR3: CATSREGGSGANVLTF

size: .
J: TRBJ2-5
V: TRBV24-1
D: TRBD1
DNA: TGTGCCACCAGTGAGGTTTTGGGACAGGGCGAGACCCAGTACTTC
CDR3: CATSEVLGQGETQYF

size: .
J: TRBJ2-5
V: TRBV30
D: .
DNA: TGTGCCTGGAGTGGGGCCCAACCCCTGGGGACCCAGTACTTC
CDR3: CAWSGAQPLGTQYF

size: .
J: TRBJ1-1
V: TRBV4-1
D: .
DNA: TGCGCCAGCAGTCCGGGTCTCGGAGCTTTCTTT
CDR3: CASSPGLGAFF

size: .
J: TRBJ2-2
V: TRBV9
D: TRBD2
DNA: TGTGCCAGCAGCCCGGGACTAGCGACCGGGGAGCTGTTTTTT
CDR3: CASSPGLATGELFF

size: .
J: TRBJ2-7
V: TRBV2
D: TRBD2
DNA: TGTGCCAGCAGCAAAGTTCTAGCGGGAGTTTATTACGAGCAGTACTTC
CDR3: CASSKVLAGVYYEQYF

size: .
J: TRBJ1-5
V: TRBV6-7
D: TRBD1
DNA: TGTGCCAGCAGTTACTCGGGGACCGACAGGGAAAATAGCAATCAGCCCCAGCATTTT
CDR3: CASSYSGTDRENSNQPQHF

size: .
J: TRBJ2-5
V: TRBV5-6
D: TRBD2
DNA: TGTGCCAGCAGCTTGGGAGGAGCGGGGTACCAAGAGACCCAGTACTTC
CDR3: CASSLGGAGYQETQYF

size: .
J: TRBJ2-3
V: TRBV10-3
D: .
DNA: TGTGCCATCAGTGAGTCGTTAGCGACAGATACGCAGTATTTT
CDR3: CAISESLATDTQYF

size: .
J: TRBJ2-7
V: TRBV3-1/TRBV3-2
D: TRBD2
DNA: TGTGCCAGCAGACTTGGACTAGCGGAATTCTACGAGCAGTACTTC
CDR3: CASRLGLAEFYEQYF

size: .
J: TRBJ1-2
V: TRBV5-1
D: TRBD1
DNA: TGCGCCAGCAGCTTGGGGCAGGGGGTCGACGGCTACACCTTC
CDR3: CASSLGQGVDGYTF

size: .
J: TRBJ2-5
V: TRBV27
D: TRBD2
DNA: TGTGCCAGCAGTTTTGCTACGGGAGGGCCTTTTGAGACCCAGTACTTC
CDR3: CASSFATGGPFETQYF

size: .
J: TRBJ2-5
V: TRBV6-4
D: TRBD1
DNA: TGTGCCAGCAGTGACTCCAGGGGGTCTATAGAGACCCAGTACTTC
CDR3: CASSDSRGSIETQYF

size: .
J: TRBJ2-7
V: TRBV24-1
D: TRBD1
DNA: TGTGCCACCAGTGAAGGGACAGGGGGTATATACGAGCAGTACTTC
CDR3: CATSEGTGGIYEQYF

size: few
J: TRBJ2-7
V: TRBV6-5
D: TRBD2
DNA: TGTGCCAGCAGTTACCGCACTAGCGGTCCGTACGAGCAGTACTTC
CDR3: CASSYRTSGPYEQYF

size: few
J: TRBJ1-5
V: TRBV2
D: .
DNA: TGTGCCGGCCGGACAGATAGCAATCAGCCCCAGCATTTT
CDR3: CAGRTDSNQPQHF

size: .
J: TRBJ2-5
V: TRBV6-5
D: .
DNA: TGTGCCAGCAGTTGGGCAGGGGGGCAAGAGACCCAGTACTTC
CDR3: CASSWAGGQETQYF

size: .
J: TRBJ1-2
V: TRBV6-1
D: .
DNA: TGTGCCAGCAGTGAATACCCTCCGGTGTTGTCAGGGAACTATGGCTACACCTTC
CDR3: CASSEYPPVLSGNYGYTF

size: .
J: TRBJ2-3
V: TRBV25-1
D: TRBD2
DNA: TGTGCCAGCCGGACTAGCGGGAGGGGAGGCCTCACAGATACGCAGTATTTT
CDR3: CASRTSGRGGLTDTQYF

size: .
J: TRBJ2-7
V: TRBV2
D: TRBD2
DNA: TGTGCCAGCAGTGAAGATCTAAGCGGGACCTACGAGCAGTACTTC
CDR3: CASSEDLSGTYEQYF

size: .
J: TRBJ2-3
V: TRBV6-1
D: .
DNA: TGTGCCAGCAGTGAAATTATGGGGCCCTACACAGATACGCAGTATTTT
CDR3: CASSEIMGPYTDTQYF

size: once
J: TRBJ2-5
V: TRBV4-1
D: .
DNA: TGCGCCAGCAGCCAAGAGGGCAGCTACGCAGGAGAGACCCAGTACTTC
CDR3: CASSQEGSYAGETQYF

size: .
J: TRBJ2-7
V: TRBV5-1
D: TRBD1
DNA: TGCGCCAGCAGCCTCCGGACAGGGGAGGACGAGCAGTACTTC
CDR3: CASSLRTGEDEQYF

size: once
J: TRBJ2-1
V: TRBV6-5
D: TRBD2
DNA: TGTGCCAGCAGTTACCCGGGACTAGCGGGAGGAAATGAGCAGTTCTTC
CDR3: CASSYPGLAGGNEQFF

size: few
J: TRBJ2-5
V: TRBV5-5
D: TRBD2
DNA: TGTGCCAGCAGCCCGGGACTAGCGAGTTCATATGACGAGACCCAGTACTTC
CDR3: CASSPGLASSYDETQYF

size: once
J: TRBJ1-4
V: TRBV21-1
D: .
DNA: TGTGCCAGCAGCCCAAAATCCAGGAGGGTGGGGGAAAAACTGTTTTTT
CDR3: CASSPKSRRVGEKLFF

size: .
J: TRBJ2-5
V: TRBV5-4
D: .
DNA: TGTGCCAGCAGCTCGTGGGCCCGCCGTGAGGAGACCCAGTACTTC
CDR3: CASSSWARREETQYF

size: .
J: TRBJ2-2
V: TRBV7-3
D: TRBD2
DNA: TGTGCCAGCAGCTTCGGAGGGAGGGATGCCGGGGAGCTGTTTTTT
CDR3: CASSFGGRDAGELFF

size: .
J: TRBJ1-4
V: TRBV10-3
D: .
DNA: TGTGCCATCAGTGACCGGGGGGCTGATGAAAAACTGTTTTTT
CDR3: CAISDRGADEKLFF

size: .
J: TRBJ2-7
V: TRBV28
D: TRBD1
DNA: TGTGCCAGCAGTTCCACACGTGACAGGGCGACCTACGAGCAGTACTTC
CDR3: CASSSTRDRATYEQYF

size: .
J: TRBJ2-1
V: TRBV7-7
D: TRBD2
DNA: TGTGCCAGCAGCGGACTAGCGGGAGGTGCCAATGAGCAGTTCTTC
CDR3: CASSGLAGGANEQFF

size: .
J: TRBJ2-5
V: TRBV28
D: .
DNA: TGTGCCAGCAGTTTCTTAGGGGCGCACCAAGAGACCCAGTACTTC
CDR3: CASSFLGAHQETQYF

size: .
J: TRBJ2-7
V: TRBV13
D: TRBD2
DNA: TGTGCCAGCAGCTTAGTACCGGGAGGGGGGTACGAGCAGTACTTC
CDR3: CASSLVPGGGYEQYF

size: .
J: TRBJ2-5
V: TRBV2
D: .
DNA: TGTGCCAGCAGTTTACAGAGGGGGAAAGAGACCCAGTACTTC
CDR3: CASSLQRGKETQYF

size: .
J: TRBJ2-7
V: TRBV7-8
D: TRBD1
DNA: TGTGCCAGCAGCTCAACGGGACAGTCCTACTTC
CDR3: CASSSTGQSYF

size: once
J: TRBJ1-2
V: TRBV28
D: TRBD1
DNA: TGTGCCAGCACGCCTCTTGACAGGGCGGGCTATGGCTACACCTTC
CDR3: CASTPLDRAGYGYTF

size: .
J: TRBJ2-2
V: TRBV5-1
D: .
DNA: TGCGCCAGCAGGACCTTCACAGACACCGGGGAGCTGTTTTTT
CDR3: CASRTFTDTGELFF

size: .
J: TRBJ1-3
V: TRBV4-1
D: .
DNA: TGCGCCAGCAGCCAACCAGTCTCTGGAAACACCATATATTTT
CDR3: CASSQPVSGNTIYF

size: .
J: TRBJ1-6
V: TRBV9
D: .
DNA: TGTGCCAGCAGCTCCTCTACAGGGAACGCCGCTAATTCACCCCTCCACTTT
CDR3: CASSSSTGNAANSPLHF

size: .
J: TRBJ2-1
V: TRBV5-1
D: TRBD1
DNA: TGCGCCAGCAGCCCTACTTATTATGGCTTGGACAGGATATTAAGGGCCTCCTACAATGAGCAGTTCTTC
CDR3: CASSPTYYGLDRILRASYNEQFF

size: .
J: TRBJ2-7
V: TRBV28
D: TRBD1
DNA: TGTGCCAGCAGTACAATCCTCGGGACAGAAATGTACGAGCAGTACTTC
CDR3: CASSTILGTEMYEQYF

size: .
J: TRBJ2-2
V: TRBV18
D: TRBD2
DNA: TGTGCCAGCTCACCTGGAGCGGGAGGTACCGGGGAGCTGTTTTTT
CDR3: CASSPGAGGTGELFF

size: .
J: TRBJ1-1
V: TRBV2
D: TRBD1
DNA: TGTGCCAGCAGCCCCGGGACAGGGGGTGCTGAAGCTTTCTTT
CDR3: CASSPGTGGAEAFF

size: .
J: TRBJ1-5
V: TRBV28
D: .
DNA: TGTGCCAGCAGTTTAATGGGGGCCTATCAGCCCCAGCATTTT
CDR3: CASSLMGAYQPQHF

size: .
J: TRBJ2-7
V: TRBV10-1
D: .
DNA: TGCGCCAGCAGTGAGCGGGTAGGGGTAGGCTACGAGCAGTACTTC
CDR3: CASSERVGVGYEQYF

size: once
J: TRBJ2-7
V: TRBV5-1
D: .
DNA: TGCGCCAGCAGCTTGGAAACATGGAGACAGAGCTACGAGCAGTACTTC
CDR3: CASSLETWRQSYEQYF

size: .
J: TRBJ1-4
V: TRBV5-1
D: TRBD1
DNA: TGCGCCAGCAGGCCAGACAGGGTCGTTAGTGAAAAACTGTTTTTT
CDR3: CASRPDRVVSEKLFF